This TCR beta chain originates from a study of blood T cell repertoires in COVID-19. Study information: The United States, Italy and Spain provided the acute and convalescent COVID-19 samples. PBMCs, B-cell-depleted T cells, or T cells were the source of the cDNA or gDNA that made up the material.

This clone was recorded once. In the authors' methods: Amplifying reference gene primers gave estimates of nucleated cell counts. Clones were read by immunoSEQ multiplex PCR, and TCRdb kept only the in-frame ones, dropping some. V, J and clone size are taken as reported in that table, and D and trimming were inferred from the DNA itself. The sample carries approximately 210,000 clones, 84% recorded once. The TCR comes from a woman between 50 and 59 years old with active or convalescent COVID-19. The sequenced sample consisted of peripheral blood.

The CDR3 is CASRDSYGELFF. In DNA, the CDR3 is TGTGCCAGCAGGGACAGTTACGGGGAGCTGTTTTTT. The chain has TRBV6-5 and TRBJ2-2; maybe TRBD1 (6 bases). The CDR3 runs to 12 residues. CDR1 is MNHEY, CDR2 SVGAGI, per germline. Trimming removed 6 bases from V and 7 bases from J, with 9 bases in between.